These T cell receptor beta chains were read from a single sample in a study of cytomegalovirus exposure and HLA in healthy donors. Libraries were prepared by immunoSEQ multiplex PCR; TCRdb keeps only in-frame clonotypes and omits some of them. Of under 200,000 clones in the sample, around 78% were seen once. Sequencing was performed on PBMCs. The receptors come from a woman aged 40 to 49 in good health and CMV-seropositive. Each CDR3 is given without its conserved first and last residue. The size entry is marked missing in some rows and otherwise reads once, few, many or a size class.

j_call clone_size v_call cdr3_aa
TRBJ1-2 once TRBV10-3 AINPTGTGLGYT
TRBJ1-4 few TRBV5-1 ASSSGSATNEKLF
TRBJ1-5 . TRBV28 ASSPDRGDQPQH
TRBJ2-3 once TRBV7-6 ASSLGGVRGTDTQY
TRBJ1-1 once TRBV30 AWSLLGGAEAF
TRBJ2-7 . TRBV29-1 SVGSVTGVSYEQY
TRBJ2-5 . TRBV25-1 ASSELDRGETQY
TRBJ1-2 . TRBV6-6 ASSRGTGNYGYT
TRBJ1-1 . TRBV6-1 ASSPPGQGNTEAF
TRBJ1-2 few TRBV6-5 ASSPNRDSYYGYT
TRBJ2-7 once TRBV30 AWAPDRREEQY
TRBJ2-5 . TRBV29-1 SVEVPVGGREAQY
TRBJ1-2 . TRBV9 ASSVGTGGLYGYT
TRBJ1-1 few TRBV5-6 ASSLPTGSTEAF
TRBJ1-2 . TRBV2 ASSDSAGSYGYT
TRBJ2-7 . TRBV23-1 ASSQSRDQDPYEQY
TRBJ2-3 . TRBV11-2 ASSLGGGSTDTQY
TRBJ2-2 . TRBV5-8 ASSLGTGRDTGELF
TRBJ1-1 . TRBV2 ASMSVIMNTEAF
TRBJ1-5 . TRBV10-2 ASSLGQGVNQPQH
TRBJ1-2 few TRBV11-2 ASSLNGGNNYGYT
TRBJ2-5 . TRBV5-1 ASSLRQETQY
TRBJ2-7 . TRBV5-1 ASSLIEASGTYEQY
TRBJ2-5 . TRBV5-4 ASSSEPRETQY
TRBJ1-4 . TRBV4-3 ASSQDPMGGINEKLF
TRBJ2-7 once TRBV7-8 ASSPNGQGEREQY
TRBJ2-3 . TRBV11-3 ASSNGGSSTDTQY
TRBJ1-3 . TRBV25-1 ASTRGGGNTIY
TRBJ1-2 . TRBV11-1 ASSLDRGAESYT
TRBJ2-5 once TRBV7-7 ASNLWRGETQY
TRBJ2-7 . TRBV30 AWTKSGTAWSGY
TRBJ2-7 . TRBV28 ASTGQGRYEQY
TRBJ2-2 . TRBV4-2 ASSQERPGTANTGELF
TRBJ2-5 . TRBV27 ASRTGTRAETQY
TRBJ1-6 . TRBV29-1 SVLSANNSPLH
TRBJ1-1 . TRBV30 AWSVSGMNTEAF
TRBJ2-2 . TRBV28 ASSWTGANTGELF
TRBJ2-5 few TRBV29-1 SVVGRLAGVNNVQETQY
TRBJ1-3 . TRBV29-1 SVILSGNTIY
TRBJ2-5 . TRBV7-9 ASSLTGLAGQETQY
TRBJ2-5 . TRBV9 ASSVGLAGQFQETQY
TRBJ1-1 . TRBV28 ANSKKRNTEAF
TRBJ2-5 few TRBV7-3 ASSSGRTTQETQY
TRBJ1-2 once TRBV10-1 ASSLEVGGDANYGYT
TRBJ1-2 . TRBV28 ASSFQGLGYGYT
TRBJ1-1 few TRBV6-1 ASSLDRGRGTEAF
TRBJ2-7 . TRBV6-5 ASSYSGGQGYEQY
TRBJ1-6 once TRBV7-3 ASSLLAGPNSPLH
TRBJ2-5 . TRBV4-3 ASSQDSQIIETQY
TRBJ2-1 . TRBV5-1 ASSLGYTGQF
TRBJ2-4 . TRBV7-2 ASSPNLGQGARNIQY
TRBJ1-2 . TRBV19 ASSMDSTMNYGYT
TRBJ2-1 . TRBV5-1 ASSLPQTNEQF
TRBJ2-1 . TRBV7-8 ASNSGGADNEQF
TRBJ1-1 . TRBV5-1 ASSPRPLDTKNTEAF